The subject of this entry is one T cell receptor (beta chain). What it binds is not known. Using its own MiXCR run on the RT-PCR reads, TCRdb lists one record per CDR3 protein. The data hold 600,000 to 850,000 distinct CDR3 sequences, with around 15% observed a single time. Between the trimmed V and J ends, which lost 6 bases and 1 base, there was a span of 16 bases. Per germline, CDR1 MNHEY and CDR2 SVGEGT. The CDR3 runs to 15 residues. The data derive from a study of response to subunit inactivated influenza vaccine. Study conclusions and caveats: Authors suggested few new T cells are recruited by each seasonal influenza vaccination.

This chain connects TRBV6-2 or TRBV6-3 to TRBJ2-7; D is ambiguous. The sequence was obtained from a man aged 45-60 years who received an inactivated influenza vaccine. This specimen was PBMCs from blood, taken roughly 15 days before vaccination. The CDR3 reads CASRRRAGRSYEQYF. Written as DNA, the CDR3 is TGTGCCAGCAGGCGAAGGGCAGGCCGATCCTACGAGCAGTACTTC.